This T cell receptor beta chain was observed in a study of blood T cell repertoires in COVID-19. As for the study in general: Specimens from acute and convalescent COVID-19 originated in the United States, Italy and Spain.

This CDR3 spans 15 amino acids. The V end was cut by 2 bases, the J end by 0 bases, with 10 bases between. Germline V gene sequence: CDR1 MGHRA, CDR2 YSYEKL. Sequencing used immunoSEQ multiplex PCR; TCRdb keeps in-frame clones, though not all of them. The repertoire consists of approximately 150,000 clones, with 75% to 85% occurring once and the leading ten covering roughly 11%. This rearrangement joins TRBV4-1 to TRBJ1-1; D gene uncertain. Input material: peripheral blood. This sequence originates from a human donor in a cohort sampled during active COVID-19. CDR3: CASSQTRSLNTEAFF. The CDR3 nucleotides are TGCGCCAGCAGCCAAACGCGGAGCCTGAACACTGAAGCTTTCTTT.